This T cell receptor beta chain appears in the sequencing data of a study of shared clonotypes between healthy human individuals. Repertoires were generated with immunoSEQ multiplex PCR, while TCRdb's copy carries only in-frame clones and drops some. The table includes hundreds of thousands of clones, approximately 97% detected once. With regard to this clone: What it binds is unknown.

Researchers partitioned CD4+ cells into CD45RA+ naive and CD45RA-negative memory subsets. CDR1 is KGHSH and CDR2 is LQKENI in the germline V gene. The length of the CDR3 is 16 residues. The V segment lost 2 bases and the J segment 5 bases; nucleotides outside the gene matches: 9. Study-wide points: On the whole, naive subsets had larger estimated richness than memory subsets had.

Sequencing was done on a sample of naive CD4+ T cells sorted from blood. Subset described: CD45RA+ positively selected. This sequence was found in a woman aged 25 to 39 in good health. The V and J genes are TRBV18 and TRBJ1-1; 9 nucleotides match TRBD1. The CDR3 DNA reads TGTGCCAGCTCACCAATGAATTCCGGACAGGGGACTGAAGCTTTCTTT. Translation: CASSPMNSGQGTEAFF. Together with reference TRBV18 and TRBJ1-1, the CDR3 gives the full variable domain: NAGVMQNPRHLVRRRGQEARLRCSPMKGHSHVYWYRQLPEEGLKFMVYLQKENIIDESGMPKERFSAEFPKEGPSILRIQQVVRGDSAAYFCASSPMNSGQGTEAFFGQGTRLTVV.